This record covers a single T cell receptor beta chain. The entry originates in a study of technical replicates of blood from a handful of donors. Measured with immunoSEQ multiplex PCR; TCRdb has only the in-frame clones, and not every one. Counted here are approximately 51,000 clones, just over 90% occurring once; the ten biggest clones make up around 4%. The trim removed 2 bases at V and 5 bases at J, leaving 14 bases unmatched. The CDR3 has 17 amino acids. Germline assignment: CDR1 SGDLS and CDR2 YYNGEE. V and J are TRBV9 and TRBJ1-1, with 8 bases that match TRBD1. The specimen sequenced was PBMCs. This TCR was recovered from a human donor in good health. Some clones in this sample may be carry-over from other donors' samples. In nucleotides, the CDR3 is TGTGCCAGCAGCGTCCCCCGGGCAGGGGGCAGAGGTACTGAAGCTTTCTTT. As protein: CASSVPRAGGRGTEAFF. The whole variable domain, filled in from reference TRBV9 and TRBJ1-1, reads DSGVTQTPKHLITATGQRVTLRCSPRSGDLSVYWYQQSLDQGLQFLIQYYNGEERAKGNILERFSAQQFPDLHSELNLSSLELGDSALYFCASSVPRAGGRGTEAFFGQGTRLTVV.